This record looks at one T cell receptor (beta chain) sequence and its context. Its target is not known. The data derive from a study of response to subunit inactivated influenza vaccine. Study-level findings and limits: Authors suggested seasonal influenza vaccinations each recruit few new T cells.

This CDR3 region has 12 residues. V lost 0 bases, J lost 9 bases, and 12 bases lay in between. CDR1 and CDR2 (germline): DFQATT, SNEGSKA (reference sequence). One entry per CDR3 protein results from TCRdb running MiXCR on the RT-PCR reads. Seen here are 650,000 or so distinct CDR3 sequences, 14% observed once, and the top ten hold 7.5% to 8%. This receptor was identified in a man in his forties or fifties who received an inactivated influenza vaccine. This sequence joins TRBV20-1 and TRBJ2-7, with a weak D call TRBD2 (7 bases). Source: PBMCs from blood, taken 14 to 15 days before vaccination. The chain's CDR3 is CSAREGGPRQYF. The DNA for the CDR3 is TGCAGTGCTAGAGAGGGGGGGCCAAGGCAGTACTTC.